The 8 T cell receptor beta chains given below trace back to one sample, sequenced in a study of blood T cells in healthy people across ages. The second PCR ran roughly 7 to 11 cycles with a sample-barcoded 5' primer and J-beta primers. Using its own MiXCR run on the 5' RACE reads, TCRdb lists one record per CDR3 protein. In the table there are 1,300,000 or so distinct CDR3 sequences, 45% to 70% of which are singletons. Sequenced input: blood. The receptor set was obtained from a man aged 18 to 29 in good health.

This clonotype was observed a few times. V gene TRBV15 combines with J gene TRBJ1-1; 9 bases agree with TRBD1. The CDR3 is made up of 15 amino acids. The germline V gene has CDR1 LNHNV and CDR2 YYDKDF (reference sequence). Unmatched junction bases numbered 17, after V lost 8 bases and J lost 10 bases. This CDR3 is CATGQQGAVVGGAFF. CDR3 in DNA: TGTGCCACCGGTCAACAGGGGGCTGTAGTAGGGGGAGCTTTCTTT.

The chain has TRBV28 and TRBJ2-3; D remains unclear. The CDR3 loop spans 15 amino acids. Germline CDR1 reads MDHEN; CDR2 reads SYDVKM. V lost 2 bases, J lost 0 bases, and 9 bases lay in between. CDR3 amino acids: CASSLVALSTDTQYF. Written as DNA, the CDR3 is TGTGCCAGCAGTTTAGTTGCGCTTAGCACAGATACGCAGTATTTT.

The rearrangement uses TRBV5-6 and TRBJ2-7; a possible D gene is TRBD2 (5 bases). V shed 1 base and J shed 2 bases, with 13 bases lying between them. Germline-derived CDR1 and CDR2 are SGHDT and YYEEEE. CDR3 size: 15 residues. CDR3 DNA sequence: TGTGCCAGCAGCTTGTTGGGTCCGGAGGCCTACGAGCAGTACTTC. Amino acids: CASSLLGPEAYEQYF.

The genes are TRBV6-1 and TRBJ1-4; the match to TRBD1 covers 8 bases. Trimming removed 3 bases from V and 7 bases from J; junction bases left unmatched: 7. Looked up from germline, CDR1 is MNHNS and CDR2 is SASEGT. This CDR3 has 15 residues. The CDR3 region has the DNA TGTGCCAGCAGTGAGGGGGACAGGTTCGGTGAAAAACTGTTTTTT. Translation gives CASSEGDRFGEKLFF.

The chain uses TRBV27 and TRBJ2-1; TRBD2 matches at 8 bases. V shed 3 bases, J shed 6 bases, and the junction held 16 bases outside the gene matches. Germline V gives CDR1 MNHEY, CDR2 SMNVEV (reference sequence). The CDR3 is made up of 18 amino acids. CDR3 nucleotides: TGTGCCAGCAGTTTGTACGGGAGGGCCACAGTTATCGCCAATGAGCAGTTCTTC. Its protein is CASSLYGRATVIANEQFF.

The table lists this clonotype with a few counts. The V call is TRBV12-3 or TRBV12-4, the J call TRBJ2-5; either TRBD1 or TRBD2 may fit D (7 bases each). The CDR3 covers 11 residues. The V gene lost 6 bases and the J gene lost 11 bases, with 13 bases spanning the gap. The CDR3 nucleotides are TGTGCCAGCAGGGCAGGGGGGGAGCAGTACTTC. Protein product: CASRAGGEQYF.

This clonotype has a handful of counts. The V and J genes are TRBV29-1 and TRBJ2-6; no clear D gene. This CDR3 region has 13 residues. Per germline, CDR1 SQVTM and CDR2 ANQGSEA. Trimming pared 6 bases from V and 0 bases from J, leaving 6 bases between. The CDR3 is CSVVPSGANVLTF. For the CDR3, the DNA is TGCAGCGTGGTTCCCTCTGGGGCCAACGTCCTGACTTTC.

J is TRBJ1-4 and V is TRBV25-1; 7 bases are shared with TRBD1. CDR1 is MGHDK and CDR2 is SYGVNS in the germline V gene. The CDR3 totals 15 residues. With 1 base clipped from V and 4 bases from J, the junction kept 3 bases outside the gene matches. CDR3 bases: TGTGCCAGCAGTGAATTAGGGGGCCGTAATGAAAAACTGTTTTTT. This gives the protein CASSELGGRNEKLFF. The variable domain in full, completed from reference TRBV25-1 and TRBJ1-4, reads EADIYQTPRYLVIGTGKKITLECSQTMGHDKMYWYQQDPGMELHLIHYSYGVNSTEKGDLSSESTVSRIRTEHFPLTLESARPSHTSQYLCASSELGGRNEKLFFGSGTQLSVL.